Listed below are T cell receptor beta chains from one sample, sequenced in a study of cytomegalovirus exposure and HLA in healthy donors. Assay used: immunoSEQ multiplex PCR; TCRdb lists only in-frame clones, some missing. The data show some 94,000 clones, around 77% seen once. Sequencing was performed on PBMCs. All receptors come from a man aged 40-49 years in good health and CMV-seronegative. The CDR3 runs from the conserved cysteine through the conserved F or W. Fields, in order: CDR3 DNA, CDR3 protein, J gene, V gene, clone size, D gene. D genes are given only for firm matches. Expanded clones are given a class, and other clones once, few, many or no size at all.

CDR3nt: TGTGCCAGCAGTCCTCTATTTCGGGGTAGCAATCAGCCCCAGCATTTT; CDR3aa: CASSPLFRGSNQPQHF; j_gene: TRBJ1-5; v_gene: TRBV28; abundance: .; d_gene: .
CDR3nt: TGTGCCAGCAACCCGAGCAGAGACAGGAGTAGCAATCAGCCCCAGCATTTT; CDR3aa: CASNPSRDRSSNQPQHF; j_gene: TRBJ1-5; v_gene: TRBV28; abundance: .; d_gene: .
CDR3nt: TGCAGTGCGCTTACAGGGGACGAGCAGTACTTC; CDR3aa: CSALTGDEQYF; j_gene: TRBJ2-7; v_gene: TRBV20-1; abundance: few; d_gene: TRBD1
CDR3nt: TGTGCCTTCATCTGGGGGGTTAATGGCTACACCTTC; CDR3aa: CAFIWGVNGYTF; j_gene: TRBJ1-2; v_gene: TRBV30; abundance: .; d_gene: .
CDR3nt: TGTGCCAGCAGCTTAGATGGGACTAACACAGATACGCAGTATTTT; CDR3aa: CASSLDGTNTDTQYF; j_gene: TRBJ2-3; v_gene: TRBV11-2; abundance: .; d_gene: TRBD2
CDR3nt: TGCGCCAGCAGTGACTCCACAGGGAGGGGGACTGAAGCTTTCTTT; CDR3aa: CASSDSTGRGTEAFF; j_gene: TRBJ1-1; v_gene: TRBV10-1; abundance: few; d_gene: .
CDR3nt: TGTGCCAGCAGCGTAGGAGGGAGCGGGGGTTACGAGCAGTACTTC; CDR3aa: CASSVGGSGGYEQYF; j_gene: TRBJ2-7; v_gene: TRBV9; abundance: few; d_gene: TRBD2
CDR3nt: TGTGCCAGCAGCTTATCCCAGGGACAGGGTGATGAGCAGTTCTTC; CDR3aa: CASSLSQGQGDEQFF; j_gene: TRBJ2-1; v_gene: TRBV11-3; abundance: .; d_gene: TRBD1
CDR3nt: TGTGCCAGCAGCTTGGGCCTACTAGCGGGAAGGTCCGGGGAGCTGTTTTTT; CDR3aa: CASSLGLLAGRSGELFF; j_gene: TRBJ2-2; v_gene: TRBV5-4; abundance: once; d_gene: TRBD2
CDR3nt: TGTGCCAGCAGCTCGGGCACCGGGGAGCTGTTTTTT; CDR3aa: CASSSGTGELFF; j_gene: TRBJ2-2; v_gene: TRBV7-6; abundance: .; d_gene: .
CDR3nt: TGTGCCAGCAGCTTTATAGGGGGACAGCGCAACTACGAGCAGTACTTC; CDR3aa: CASSFIGGQRNYEQYF; j_gene: TRBJ2-7; v_gene: TRBV11-2; abundance: .; d_gene: TRBD1
CDR3nt: TGTGCCAGCAGCTCGGGGACAGGGGGCAAGTCCTACGAGCAGTACTTC; CDR3aa: CASSSGTGGKSYEQYF; j_gene: TRBJ2-7; v_gene: TRBV5-6; abundance: few; d_gene: TRBD1
CDR3nt: TGCGCCAGCAGCTCCCAGACTAGCGGGGGGGCAGATACGCAGTATTTT; CDR3aa: CASSSQTSGGADTQYF; j_gene: TRBJ2-3; v_gene: TRBV5-1; abundance: .; d_gene: TRBD2
CDR3nt: TGTGCCAGCAGAACAGGGAATTCACCCCTCCACTTT; CDR3aa: CASRTGNSPLHF; j_gene: TRBJ1-6; v_gene: TRBV27; abundance: once; d_gene: .
CDR3nt: TGTGCCAGCAGTTCGGGGGGACTAGCGGGCGACTACGAGCAGTACTTC; CDR3aa: CASSSGGLAGDYEQYF; j_gene: TRBJ2-7; v_gene: TRBV5-4; abundance: once; d_gene: TRBD2
CDR3nt: TGTGCCAGCAAGGGCGGGAGGAGCTCCTACGAGCAGTACTTC; CDR3aa: CASKGGRSSYEQYF; j_gene: TRBJ2-7; v_gene: TRBV2; abundance: .; d_gene: TRBD2
CDR3nt: TGTGCCAGCAGCGCCCGACAAGGACAAGAGACCCAGTACTTC; CDR3aa: CASSARQGQETQYF; j_gene: TRBJ2-5; v_gene: TRBV4-2; abundance: .; d_gene: .